This is a list of T cell receptor beta chains from one sample in a study of shared clonotypes between healthy human individuals. Method: immunoSEQ multiplex PCR; TCRdb's copy keeps in-frame clones and lacks some. The sample carries fewer than 700,000 clones, roughly 95% recorded once. The source material was naive CD8+ T cells sorted from blood. The receptors derive from a woman between 25 and 40 years old in good health. CDR3s include the opening cysteine and the closing phenylalanine or tryptophan. D genes are given only for firm matches. Some rows mark clone size as missing; the rest say once, few, many or name a class of expanded clone.

CDR3 DNA	CDR3 protein	clone size	D gene	V gene	J gene
TGCGCCAGCAGTGAGTCGAAGACCGACCGAACGAACACCGGGGAGCTGTTTTTT	CASSESKTDRTNTGELFF	once	.	TRBV10-1	TRBJ2-2
TGTGCCACCTTCCTTACAGAGAACACTGAAGCTTTCTTT	CATFLTENTEAFF	.	.	TRBV19	TRBJ1-1
TGTGCCAGCAGTCGGTTAGAAAGCACAGATACGCAGTATTTT	CASSRLESTDTQYF	.	.	TRBV27	TRBJ2-3
TGCGCCAGCAGCCTTGACGATACTGAAGCTTTCTTT	CASSLDDTEAFF	.	.	TRBV5-1	TRBJ1-1
TGTGCCAGCAGCTTAGCAAGCGCTGGGTACAATGAGCAGTTCTTC	CASSLASAGYNEQFF	.	.	TRBV7-2	TRBJ2-1
TGTGCCAGCAGCCCCTCTATGGGGGGTGATTCCCAGCATTTT	CASSPSMGGDSQHF	.	.	TRBV6-5	TRBJ1-5
TGTGCCAGCAGTCCAGCGGGAGCTGGCGAGCAGTACTTC	CASSPAGAGEQYF	.	TRBD2	TRBV27	TRBJ2-7
TGTGCCAGCAGTGATTACGCCGGGACAGGTACCTCCTACGAGCAGTACTTC	CASSDYAGTGTSYEQYF	.	TRBD1	TRBV28	TRBJ2-7
TGTGCCAGTAGTATTAGAGACACCGGGGAGCTGTTTTTT	CASSIRDTGELFF	.	.	TRBV19	TRBJ2-2
TGTGCCAGCAGTCCTTACGGGACAGGTGACGACGAGCAGTACTTC	CASSPYGTGDDEQYF	.	TRBD1	TRBV27	TRBJ2-7
TGTGCCAGCAGTGAAGCGGATGGTAGCATCTATGGCTACACCTTC	CASSEADGSIYGYTF	few	.	TRBV2	TRBJ1-2
TGTGCCAGCAGCCCTTGGGACCCGTCGGAGCTGTTTTTT	CASSPWDPSELFF	.	.	TRBV9	TRBJ2-2
TGTGCCAGCAGCCAAGATTGGGAACAGGGGAATGAGCAGTTCTTC	CASSQDWEQGNEQFF	.	TRBD1	TRBV14	TRBJ2-1
TGTGCCAGCAGCTTCGGTGGGGGTTCATTCGACGAGCAGTACTTC	CASSFGGGSFDEQYF	.	.	TRBV5-4	TRBJ2-7
TGCAGCGTTGTGGGGCAGCCCTATGGCTACACCTTC	CSVVGQPYGYTF	.	.	TRBV29-1	TRBJ1-2
TGTGCCAGCAGTTTAGTCGCAGGCGATGAGCAGTTCTTC	CASSLVAGDEQFF	.	.	TRBV27	TRBJ2-1
TGTGCCAGTAACCCGACAGGAGGGGGCAATCAGCCCCAGCATTTT	CASNPTGGGNQPQHF	.	.	TRBV19	TRBJ1-5
TGTGCCAGCAGTCCGGGACTGAGATGGGGCGAGCAGTACTTC	CASSPGLRWGEQYF	.	.	TRBV28	TRBJ2-7
TGTGCCAGCAGCCGCCTCCTAGCGGGTTCTTCCTACGAGCAGTACTTC	CASSRLLAGSSYEQYF	.	TRBD2	TRBV27	TRBJ2-7
TGTGCCAGCAGTACCCGGGACAGTTCTAATGAAAAACTGTTTTTT	CASSTRDSSNEKLFF	.	TRBD1	TRBV27	TRBJ1-4
TGCAGCGCTATCCCGGGACACACGAACACTGAAGCTTTCTTT	CSAIPGHTNTEAFF	.	.	TRBV29-1	TRBJ1-1
TGTGCCAGCAGCCAAGATGGAACAGGGGGGACCGGGGAGCTGTTTTTT	CASSQDGTGGTGELFF	.	TRBD1	TRBV4-2	TRBJ2-2
TGTGCCAGCATTCTGGCGGGAGGGTCCTACGAGCAGTACTTC	CASILAGGSYEQYF	.	TRBD2	TRBV2	TRBJ2-7
TGTGCCAGCAGCGTTGGTTTTCTCGACACGCAGGGGGTAGGCGAGACCCAGTACTTC	CASSVGFLDTQGVGETQYF	.	TRBD1	TRBV9	TRBJ2-5
TGTGCCAGCAGTTTACAAACTAGCGGGAGGTGGTACGAGCAGTACTTC	CASSLQTSGRWYEQYF	.	TRBD2	TRBV27	TRBJ2-7
TGTGCCAGCAGTGGTAGCGGGAGTGAGCAGTTCTTC	CASSGSGSEQFF	.	TRBD2	TRBV28	TRBJ2-1
TGCAGCGTATGGGACGATACAGATACGCAGTATTTT	CSVWDDTDTQYF	.	.	TRBV29-1	TRBJ2-3
TGTGCCAGCAGTCTAACCCGCCGACTAGCGGAGTTCACCTACGAGCAGTACTTC	CASSLTRRLAEFTYEQYF	.	TRBD2	TRBV28	TRBJ2-7
TGCGCCAGCCCCCAAAAAGGTAGCTCCTACAATGAGCAGTTCTTC	CASPQKGSSYNEQFF	.	.	TRBV23-1	TRBJ2-1